The clone carrying this T cell receptor (beta chain) has only a few counts. The CDR3 covers 13 residues. Germline lookup yields CDR1 MNHEY and CDR2 SMNVEV (reference sequence). The data derive from a study of immune characterization of retroperitoneal liposarcoma. Each CDR3 protein gets one entry after TCRdb re-called the PCR reads with MiXCR. The sample lists under 2,500 distinct CDR3 sequences, over 45% seen once, with around 52% in the top ten. The sequence derives from a female donor with retroperitoneal liposarcoma. The rearrangement uses TRBV27 and TRBJ2-5, with 9 positions matching TRBD2. The J call may not be correct, given that the DNA end is closer to TRBJ2-7. Sequenced sample: tumor tissue. The CDR3 is CASSQGLASEQYF. The CDR3, as DNA: TGTGCCAGCAGTCAGGGACTAGCTAGCGAGCAGTACTTC.